The rows below give T cell receptor beta chains drawn from one sample of a study of cytomegalovirus exposure and HLA in healthy donors. TCRdb's table, derived via immunoSEQ multiplex PCR, lists solely in-frame clones and lacks some. The sample contains about 44,000 clones, 93% of which appear only once. The sequencing input was PBMCs. The receptor source for this set is a woman under 30 in good health and CMV-seronegative. Each CDR3 is given with its conserved first and last residue. D genes are given only for firm matches. Clone size is stated in some rows and not others, as once, few, many or a class when expanded.

-,TRBV15,TRBJ1-1,-,TGTGCCACCAGCAGACCTCAACCGGGGCAGGGGAAGAGTTCTGAAGCTTTCTTT,CATSRPQPGQGKSSEAFF
-,TRBV11-2,TRBJ2-1,TRBD1,TGTGCCAGCAGCCCTCCGGGACAGACCTTAGGGGAGCAGTTCTTC,CASSPPGQTLGEQFF
-,TRBV29-1,TRBJ2-3,-,TGCAGCGCTCTGACAGAGTCTCACGATACGCAGTATTTT,CSALTESHDTQYF
-,TRBV29-1,TRBJ2-7,-,TGCAGCGTTGAAGATACTTCCTACGAGCAGTACTTC,CSVEDTSYEQYF
-,TRBV28,TRBJ1-5,-,TGTGCCAGCAGTTTCTCGGGGGGCGGGAATCAGCCCCAGCATTTT,CASSFSGGGNQPQHF
-,TRBV25-1,TRBJ2-1,-,TGTGCCAGCAGTGACCTCTCAGCGGGTCCTGAGCAGTTCTTC,CASSDLSAGPEQFF
-,TRBV6-6,TRBJ2-1,TRBD1,TGTGCCAGCAGTTATGGGACAGGGGATGAGCAGTTCTTC,CASSYGTGDEQFF
-,TRBV6-1,TRBJ1-1,-,TGTGCCAGCAGTGAAATGATGGTCCGAGGAGCTTTCTTT,CASSEMMVRGAFF
-,TRBV2,TRBJ2-7,TRBD1,TGTGCCAGCAGGGGGAGGGGACAGGGTCCTGAGCGCGAGCAGTACTTC,CASRGRGQGPEREQYF
-,TRBV7-3,TRBJ2-3,TRBD2,TGTGCCAGCAGCCGCGGTAGCGGGGGCTCTAGACTAAGCACAGATACGCAGTATTTT,CASSRGSGGSRLSTDTQYF
-,TRBV5-1,TRBJ2-1,-,TGCGCCAGCAGCAGCTCGACCTACAATGAGCAGTTCTTC,CASSSSTYNEQFF
-,TRBV28,TRBJ1-4,-,TGTGCCTGCGGAGGAATTAATGAAAAACTGTTTTTT,CACGGINEKLFF
-,TRBV6-1,TRBJ2-5,TRBD2,TGTGCCAGCAGTGTCGGACTAGCGGGAGGAGAGGCCCAAGAGACCCAGTACTTC,CASSVGLAGGEAQETQYF
-,TRBV5-1,TRBJ2-7,-,TGCGCCAGCAGCATAGAACCAGGGGAACGCTACGAGCAGTACTTC,CASSIEPGERYEQYF
-,TRBV5-1,TRBJ2-7,-,TGCGCCAGCAGCTTGGGGCAATACGAGCAGTACTTC,CASSLGQYEQYF
-,TRBV9,TRBJ2-7,-,TGTGCCAGCAGCGTAGGAGACAACTCCTACGAGCAGTACTTC,CASSVGDNSYEQYF
-,TRBV11-2,TRBJ1-1,-,TGTGCCAGCAGTCCCGGGGGGGGGAGGGCTGAAGCTTTCTTT,CASSPGGGRAEAFF
once,TRBV6-4,TRBJ2-2,-,TGTGCCAGCAGTGCACTTACCACCGGGGAGCTGTTTTTT,CASSALTTGELFF
-,TRBV11-2,TRBJ2-7,-,TGTGCCAGCAGCTTAGATATGGGCTCATACGAGCAGTACTTC,CASSLDMGSYEQYF
-,TRBV28,TRBJ1-1,-,TGTGCCAGCAGTTTAAGAGGTTTACGGGTAACTGAAGCTTTCTTT,CASSLRGLRVTEAFF
-,TRBV28,TRBJ1-5,TRBD1,TGTGCCAGCAGGGGACGGGACAGTCGTATCAATCAGCCCCAGCATTTT,CASRGRDSRINQPQHF
-,TRBV28,TRBJ2-7,-,TGTGCCAGCAGTCCAGTAGGGACTGCCGCTATCCGGTCCTACGAGCAGTACTTC,CASSPVGTAAIRSYEQYF
once,TRBV2,TRBJ2-3,TRBD1,TGTGCCAGCAGTGAGGGACAGGGGGGTTACACAGATACGCAGTATTTT,CASSEGQGGYTDTQYF
-,TRBV5-6,TRBJ2-2,-,TGTGCCAGCAGCGTATGGGACTCATCCACCGGGGAGCTGTTTTTT,CASSVWDSSTGELFF
-,TRBV19,TRBJ1-4,-,TGTGCCAGTAGTAAAGACAGCGCCCCTGAAAAACTGTTTTTT,CASSKDSAPEKLFF
-,TRBV6-6,TRBJ1-1,-,TGTGCCAGCAACACCGAACCCAACCTTGAAGCTTTCTTT,CASNTEPNLEAFF
once,TRBV9,TRBJ2-3,-,TGTGCCAGCAGCGTAGACAGGGCCTCAACCACAGATACGCAGTATTTT,CASSVDRASTTDTQYF
-,TRBV5-6,TRBJ2-1,-,TGTGCCAGCAGCTCTGACAGTTACAATGAGCAGTTCTTC,CASSSDSYNEQFF
-,TRBV7-2,TRBJ1-3,TRBD1,TGTGCCAGCAGTCCAGACAGGGTTGGAAACACCATATATTTT,CASSPDRVGNTIYF
-,TRBV7-9,TRBJ2-2,TRBD2,TGTGCCAGCAGCTTCGGCGGGGGGGCCGGGGAGCTGTTTTTT,CASSFGGGAGELFF
-,TRBV6-1,TRBJ1-2,TRBD1,TGTGCCAGCTATGGGACAGGAGCTAACTATGGCTACACCTTC,CASYGTGANYGYTF
-,TRBV6-4,TRBJ2-2,TRBD1,TGTGCCAGCAGTCAAGGGACAGACACCGGGGAGCTGTTTTTT,CASSQGTDTGELFF
-,TRBV28,TRBJ1-1,TRBD1,TGTGCCAGCAGTTTTAGACAGGGTGCTTTCTTT,CASSFRQGAFF
-,TRBV7-2,TRBJ1-1,-,TGTGCCAGCAGCCTGGGGACACACCCGAACACTGAAGCTTTCTTT,CASSLGTHPNTEAFF
-,TRBV28,TRBJ1-2,-,TGTGCCAGCAGTGGCCCCTTCACCCAGGGTAGGCATGGCTACACCTTC,CASSGPFTQGRHGYTF
-,TRBV27,TRBJ2-1,TRBD2,TGTGCCAGCAGTCTAACTAGCGGGATAGCCAATGAGCAGTTCTTC,CASSLTSGIANEQFF
once,TRBV29-1,TRBJ2-1,TRBD2,TGCAGCGTGGCTGGGACTAGCGCGAAATACAATGAGCAGTTCTTC,CSVAGTSAKYNEQFF
-,TRBV14,TRBJ1-2,-,TGTGCCAGCAGCCAAGAATGGTCCCCAGTCGTCGGCTACACCTTC,CASSQEWSPVVGYTF
-,TRBV5-4,TRBJ2-3,TRBD2,TGTGCCAGCAGCTTGGATCTAGCGGGAAGTAAAGATACGCAGTATTTT,CASSLDLAGSKDTQYF